What follows are 30 T cell receptor beta chains derived from one specimen sequenced in a study of T-cell memory formation after mild COVID-19. One entry per CDR3 protein, called by TCRdb with MiXCR from the 5' RACE reads. The repertoire holds a few hundred thousand distinct CDR3 sequences, with approximately 9% as singletons. The sample consisted of PBMCs or a T cell subset sorted from them (not recorded which). The receptors were sampled from a man in his late teens or twenties who had mild COVID-19 (a few samples of this study predate the infection). Cell type and time point are not known.

This clonotype was recorded a few times. This chain connects TRBV6-2 or TRBV6-3 to TRBJ1-6, with D possibly TRBD1 on 6 matching bases. Germline CDR1 and CDR2: MNHEY and SVGEGT. The CDR3 covers 16 residues. V was shortened by 4 bases and J by 10 bases, with 20 bases between the two germline ends. The CDR3 sequence: CASSSDLGPGVSPLHF. The DNA for the CDR3 is TGTGCCAGCAGTTCGGATTTAGGTCCAGGGGTGTCACCCCTCCACTTT.

The gene calls are TRBV5-6 and TRBJ2-1, with 11 bases aligning to TRBD1. The CDR3 runs to 16 residues. CDR1 SGHDT and CDR2 YYEEEE come from the germline V gene. J lost 7 bases, V lost 4 bases, and 10 bases had no gene match. The CDR3 sequence is CASSRKWDRGYNEQFF. In nucleotides, the CDR3 is TGTGCCAGCAGCCGGAAATGGGACAGGGGGTATAATGAGCAGTTCTTC.

A few counts support this clonotype. The chain recombines TRBV11-2 with TRBJ2-7; D ambiguous. Trimming shortened V by 8 bases and J by 3 bases, and 5 bases separated the two germline ends. CDR1 is SGHAT, CDR2 FQNNGV, per germline. The length of the CDR3 is 10 residues. The CDR3 DNA reads TGTGCCAGCGGTAACTACGAGCAGTACGTC. It codes for CASGNYEQYV.

This clonotype was picked up a small number of times. The CDR3 nucleotides are TGCAGTGCTAGAGAATCACTGACAGGGGGTGACGAGCAGTACTTC. This encodes CSARESLTGGDEQYF. This chain uses TRBV20-1 with TRBJ2-7, with 9 bases that match TRBD1. The V segment lost 0 bases and the J segment 5 bases; nucleotides outside the gene matches: 8. CDR1 is DFQATT, CDR2 SNEGSKA, per germline (reference sequence). This CDR3 comprises 15 residues.

The chain combines TRBV6-6 with TRBJ2-2; D is perhaps TRBD1 (5 bases). Germline V gene sequence: CDR1 MNHNY, CDR2 SVGAGI (reference sequence). V shed 8 bases and J shed 3 bases, with 16 bases lying between them. CDR3 length: 15 amino acids. The CDR3 DNA sequence: TGTGCCAGCGGCCAAAGGCAGGGTGACACCGGGGAGCTGTTTTTT. Its translation is CASGQRQGDTGELFF.

This clonotype was counted between two and nine times. This chain links TRBV6-2 or TRBV6-3 with TRBJ2-1; D is perhaps TRBD2 (6 bases). CDR1 and CDR2 (germline): MNHEY, SVGEGT. This CDR3 contains 15 residues. V lost 7 bases and J lost 4, with 17 bases in between. The CDR3 sequence: CASTWTIRSYNEQFF. As DNA, the CDR3 is TGTGCCAGCACTTGGACTATCCGATCTTACAATGAGCAGTTCTTC.

This clonotype was observed once. This chain connects TRBV5-4 to TRBJ1-1; D is perhaps TRBD1 (5 bases). The V gene's germline CDR1 is SGHNT and CDR2 YYREEE (reference sequence). The V end lost 3 bases, the J end lost 1 base, and 16 bases lay between the germline ends. The CDR3 runs to 16 residues. CDR3 sequence: CASSSIRGGENTEAFF. In nucleotides, the CDR3 is TGTGCCAGCAGCTCGATTCGTGGGGGGGAGAACACTGAAGCTTTCTTT.

This clonotype has a handful of counts. This chain links TRBV6-4 with TRBJ1-1; tentative D call: TRBD1 (5 bases). Trimming pared 8 bases from V and 3 bases from J, leaving 13 bases between. Germline-derived CDR1 and CDR2 are MRHNA and SNTAGT. The CDR3 is made up of 13 amino acids. This CDR3 is CASRGRGDTEAFF. DNA for the CDR3: TGTGCCAGCCGAGGACGGGGCGACACTGAAGCTTTCTTT.

This clonotype was counted many times. The rearrangement joins TRBV9 to TRBJ2-2; D uncertain. V gave up 3 bases and J gave up 3 bases, with 3 bases separating them. CDR1 SGDLS and CDR2 YYNGEE come from the germline V gene. CDR3 length: 12 residues. The CDR3 bases are TGTGCCAGCAGCGCATACACCGGGGAGCTGTTTTTT. Its protein is CASSAYTGELFF.

This clonotype was recorded only once. The chain links TRBV20-1 to TRBJ1-5; 8 bases agree with TRBD1. Trimming cost V 6 bases and J 8 bases; bases outside gene matches: 15. Germline values: CDR1 DFQATT, CDR2 SNEGSKA (reference sequence). The CDR3 length is 15 residues. This CDR3 is CSAETQPGGLEPQHF. Written as DNA, the CDR3 is TGCAGTGCCGAAACACAACCAGGGGGCCTCGAGCCCCAGCATTTT.

V and J are TRBV3-1 and TRBJ1-1; maybe TRBD1 (5 bases). CDR1 is LGHDT, CDR2 YNNKEL, per germline (reference sequence). V was shortened by 2 bases and J by 3 bases, with 10 bases between the two germline ends. The CDR3 covers 14 residues. CDR3 DNA: TGTGCCAGCAGCCAATCAGGGTCGGACACTGAAGCTTTCTTT. It encodes CASSQSGSDTEAFF.

This clonotype was observed a handful of times. J is TRBJ2-3 and V is TRBV7-2; 7 bases align to TRBD1. The length of the CDR3 is 17 residues. Trimming cost V 1 base and J 0 bases; bases outside gene matches: 7. CDR1 is SGHTA, CDR2 FQGNSA, per germline. The CDR3 is CASSLGFGTASTDTQYF. The CDR3 DNA sequence: TGTGCCAGCAGCTTAGGATTTGGGACAGCTAGCACAGATACGCAGTATTTT.

This clonotype was detected only a few times. The chain combines TRBV29-1 with TRBJ2-1; TRBD1 matches at 11 bases. The germline gives CDR1 SQVTM, CDR2 ANQGSEA. The CDR3 contains 12 residues. The V and J ends lost 7 bases and 7 bases, in that order; junction bases with no gene match: 3. CDR3 sequence (DNA): TGCAGCGGGGACAGGGGGGATAATGAGCAGTTCTTC. The encoded protein is CSGDRGDNEQFF.

V is TRBV12-3 or TRBV12-4 and J is TRBJ1-5; TRBD1 matches 9 bases. The CDR3 runs 13 residues. The V and J ends lost 8 bases and 3 bases, in that order; junction bases with no gene match: 2. CDR3: CASGTGINQPQHF. The CDR3 bases are TGTGCCAGCGGGACAGGGATCAATCAGCCCCAGCATTTT.

This clonotype was detected ten times or more. J is TRBJ2-3 and V is TRBV4-1, with 9 bases matching TRBD2. J gave up 1 base and V 2 bases, and 4 bases lay outside the gene matches. Per germline, CDR1 MGHRA and CDR2 YSYEKL. The CDR3 spans 16 residues. The CDR3 here is CASSQRLAGGTDTQYF. CDR3 sequence (DNA): TGCGCCAGCAGCCAACGTTTAGCGGGGGGCACAGATACGCAGTATTTT.

V and J are TRBV3-1 and TRBJ1-4; the D is unclear. The germline V gene has CDR1 LGHDT and CDR2 YNNKEL (reference sequence). CDR3 length equals 14 residues. The V end lost 2 bases, the J end lost 7 bases, and 11 bases lay between the germline ends. The DNA of the CDR3 is TGTGCCAGCAGCCAAAACAGTAACAGTGAAAAACTGTTTTTT. Its protein is CASSQNSNSEKLFF. The whole variable domain, filled in from reference TRBV3-1 and TRBJ1-4, reads DTAVSQTPKYLVTQMGNDKSIKCEQNLGHDTMYWYKQDSKKFLKIMFSYNNKELIINETVPNRFSPKSPDKAHLNLHINSLELGDSAVYFCASSQNSNSEKLFFGSGTQLSVL.

Many counts were recorded for this clonotype. The chain links TRBV5-1 to TRBJ1-2; 10 bases fit TRBD1. Germline V gene lookup returns CDR1 SGHRS and CDR2 YFSETQ. J gave up 6 bases and V 2 bases, and 4 bases lay outside the gene matches. The CDR3 is 14 amino acids. The CDR3: CASSLWTGGDGYTF. The CDR3 nucleotides are TGCGCCAGCAGCTTATGGACAGGGGGAGATGGCTACACCTTC.

V gene TRBV4-3 combines with J gene TRBJ2-2; D assignment may be TRBD1 or TRBD2 (5 bases each). The germline V gene has CDR1 LGHNA and CDR2 YSLEER. V was trimmed by 3 bases and J by 7 bases, leaving 18 bases between them. This CDR3 is 16 amino acids long. The CDR3 DNA reads TGCGCCAGCAGCCACCTTACCGGGACCCGTGGCGGGGAGCTGTTTTTT. Translated, it gives CASSHLTGTRGGELFF.

The J gene is TRBJ2-5, the V gene TRBV3-1; the D is unclear. CDR3 size: 14 residues. Germline loops: CDR1 LGHDT, CDR2 YNNKEL (reference sequence). Deletions cut 1 base from V and 5 bases from J, with 11 bases between. For the CDR3, the DNA is TGTGCCAGCAGCCAAGTCTGGGGTGGCGAGACCCAGTACTTC. This sequence encodes CASSQVWGGETQYF.

This clonotype has more than one count but fewer than ten. The chain carries TRBV7-6 and TRBJ1-2, with D perhaps TRBD1 (6 bases). Trimming removed 1 base at V and 5 bases at J, with 11 bases between. The CDR3 is 14 residues long. The germline V gene encodes CDR1 SGHVS and CDR2 FNYEAQ. This CDR3 reads CASSLGQGPYGYTF. The CDR3 DNA is TGTGCCAGCAGCTTAGGCCAGGGGCCTTATGGCTACACCTTC.

The table lists this clonotype with many counts. The chain has TRBV9 and TRBJ2-7; a weak D match, TRBD2 (7 bases). The CDR3 runs to 14 residues. V was shortened by 1 base and J by 7 bases, with 15 bases between the two germline ends. Germline values: CDR1 SGDLS, CDR2 YYNGEE. This chain's CDR3 is CASSVKAGAGEQYF. DNA of the CDR3: TGTGCCAGCAGCGTAAAGGCGGGGGCGGGTGAGCAGTACTTC.

This clonotype was counted only a few times. The V gene is TRBV12-5, the J gene TRBJ1-5; 10 positions agree with TRBD1. Germline values: CDR1 LGHNT, CDR2 FRNRAP. The CDR3 extends over 14 amino acids. After removal of 6 bases from V and 5 bases from J, the junction contained 4 bases not matched to a gene. The CDR3 loop is CASGTGGEDQPQHF. CDR3 nucleotides: TGTGCTAGTGGGACAGGGGGCGAGGATCAGCCCCAGCATTTT.

This chain connects TRBV5-6 to TRBJ2-3; 12 nucleotides line up with TRBD2. V was pared by 3 bases and J by 6 bases, with 5 bases of the junction left unmatched. Looked up from germline, CDR1 is SGHDT and CDR2 is YYEEEE. There are 15 residues in the CDR3. The CDR3 DNA sequence: TGTGCCAGCAGCTCACAACTAGCGGGGGGCGATACGCAGTATTTT. This codes for CASSSQLAGGDTQYF.

The chain links TRBV3-1 to TRBJ2-3, with TRBD2 matching over 14 bases. CDR3 size: 16 residues. Trimming took 4 bases from V and 5 from J; bases not matched to a gene: 5. Per the germline V gene, CDR1 is LGHDT and CDR2 is YNNKEL (reference sequence). Here the CDR3 DNA reads TGTGCCAGCAGCCGACTAGCGGGGGGGCCTGGAGATACGCAGTATTTT. Its protein is CASSRLAGGPGDTQYF.

This clonotype has only a few counts. In DNA, the CDR3 is TGTGCCACCAGCAACCGGGACAGGGGACCCTACGAGCAGTACTTC. As protein: CATSNRDRGPYEQYF. The gene calls are TRBV15 and TRBJ2-7; 10 bases fit TRBD1. Germline V CDR1 and CDR2: LNHNV, YYDKDF (reference sequence). The CDR3 totals 15 residues. V trimming: 4 bases; J trimming: 2 bases; junction bases outside the gene matches: 5. The full variable domain, in which reference TRBV15 and TRBJ2-7 provide the parts outside the CDR3, is DAMVIQNPRYQVTQFGKPVTLSCSQTLNHNVMYWYQQKSSQAPKLLFHYYDKDFNNEADTPDNFQSRRPNTSFCFLDIRSPGLGDTAMYLCATSNRDRGPYEQYFGPGTRLTVT.

J is TRBJ1-2 and V is TRBV9; D gene ambiguous. The CDR3 extends over 14 amino acids. The germline V gene has CDR1 SGDLS and CDR2 YYNGEE. V lost 3 bases and J lost 2, with 11 bases in between. CDR3 DNA sequence: TGTGCCAGCAGCGGACTGCACGCCAACTATGGCTACACCTTC. Protein: CASSGLHANYGYTF.

This clonotype has just a few counts. The chain links TRBV19 to TRBJ1-4, with 7 bases aligning to TRBD1. CDR3 length: 14 amino acids. Trimming took 6 bases from V and 5 from J; bases not matched to a gene: 6. Germline assignment: CDR1 LNHDA and CDR2 SQIVND (reference sequence). In DNA, the CDR3 is TGTGCCAGTAGCCCGACAGGGCGGAATGAAAAACTGTTTTTT. Translated, it gives CASSPTGRNEKLFF.

In this sample, this clonotype turned up many times. This chain links TRBV7-2 with TRBJ2-2; 7 nucleotides align to TRBD1. Per germline, CDR1 SGHTA and CDR2 FQGNSA. This CDR3 is built from 14 residues. The V and J ends lost 5 bases and 2 bases, in that order; junction bases with no gene match: 2. CDR3 sequence reads: CASSRTGNTGELFF. CDR3 DNA sequence: TGTGCCAGCAGCCGGACAGGCAACACCGGGGAGCTGTTTTTT.

This clonotype was detected a few times. V gene TRBV2 combines with J gene TRBJ2-5; D possibly corresponds to TRBD2 (5 bases). V shed 6 bases and J shed 1 base, with 12 bases lying between them. The CDR3 is 14 amino acids. The germline CDR1 and CDR2 sequences are SNHLY and FYNNEI. The CDR3 protein is CASRLTTLQETQYF. CDR3 in DNA: TGTGCCAGCAGGCTGACTACACTCCAAGAGACCCAGTACTTC.

J is TRBJ2-1 and V is TRBV6-6, with 8 bases aligning to TRBD1. The V gene end was trimmed by 4 bases and the J gene end by 6 bases; junction bases not matched to a gene: 5. CDR3 length equals 14 residues. CDR1 MNHNY and CDR2 SVGAGI come from the germline V gene (reference sequence). The CDR3 loop reads CASSWQGAGNEQFF. CDR3 coding DNA: TGTGCCAGCAGTTGGCAGGGGGCAGGCAATGAGCAGTTCTTC.